The entry below describes one T cell receptor beta chain. The entry originates in a study of CD8+CD57+ T cells in acquired aplastic anemia. Across the study: When averaged, DNA from sorted CD4+ and CD8+ cells came to about 3 ug.

The TCR beta profiling, which covered VDJ combination and CDR3 sequence, was carried out using genomic DNA as the template. TCRdb re-called the reads with MiXCR, one entry per CDR3 protein. Altogether hundreds of thousands of distinct CDR3 sequences are present, roughly 53% being singletons, with the ten largest covering approximately 1.2%. Individuals selected for sequencing had exhibited CD8+CD57+ cell expansion on flow cytometry. The patients, all of them, had severe acquired aplastic anemia. Patients had not yet gotten any therapy when their blood was taken for sampling. J gave up 7 bases and V 0 bases, and 3 bases lay outside the gene matches. This CDR3 region has 13 residues. Germline V gene lookup returns CDR1 SGDLS and CDR2 YYNGEE.

The chain carries TRBV9 and TRBJ2-7, with 8 bases lining up with TRBD1. This TCR derives from a human donor with aplastic anemia. The sample comprised sorted CD4+, CD8+, or CD8+CD57+ T cells (not recorded which) from PBMCs. CDR3 amino acids: CASSVGTGFEQYF. For the CDR3, the DNA is TGTGCCAGCAGCGTAGGGACAGGGTTTGAGCAGTACTTC.